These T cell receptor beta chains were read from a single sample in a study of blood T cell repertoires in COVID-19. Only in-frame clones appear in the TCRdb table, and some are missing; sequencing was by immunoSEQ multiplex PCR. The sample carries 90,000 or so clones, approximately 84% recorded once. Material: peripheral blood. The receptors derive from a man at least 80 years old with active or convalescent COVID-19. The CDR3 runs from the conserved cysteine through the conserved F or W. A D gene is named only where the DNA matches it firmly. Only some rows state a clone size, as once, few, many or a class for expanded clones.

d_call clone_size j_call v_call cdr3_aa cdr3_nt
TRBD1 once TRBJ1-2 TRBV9 CASSLRGNTGGGHYGYTF TGTGCCAGCAGCTTACGCGGCAATACAGGGGGTGGGCACTATGGCTACACCTTC
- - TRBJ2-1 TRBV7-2 CASRLEQIRYNEQFF TGTGCCAGCAGACTAGAGCAGATACGATACAATGAGCAGTTCTTC
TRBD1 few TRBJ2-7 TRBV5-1 CASSLAPGTGSSYEQYF TGCGCCAGCAGCTTGGCCCCCGGGACAGGGAGCTCCTACGAGCAGTACTTC
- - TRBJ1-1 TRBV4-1 CASSQTGGRLTEAFF TGCGCCAGCAGCCAGACGGGGGGGCGTCTAACTGAAGCTTTCTTT
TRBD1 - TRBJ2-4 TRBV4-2 CASSQPGTGGAKNIQYF TGTGCCAGCAGCCAACCCGGGACAGGGGGAGCCAAAAACATTCAGTACTTC
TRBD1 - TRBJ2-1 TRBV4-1 CASSPRDREGNEQFF TGCGCCAGCAGCCCGAGGGACAGGGAAGGCAATGAGCAGTTCTTC
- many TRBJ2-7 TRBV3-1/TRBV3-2 CASSQRGANAYEQYF TGTGCCAGCAGCCAACGGGGGGCGAACGCCTACGAGCAGTACTTC
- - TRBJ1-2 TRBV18 CASSRQDGYTF TGTGCCAGCTCACGACAGGATGGCTACACCTTC
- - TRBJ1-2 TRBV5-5 CASSLSARATNYGYTF TGTGCCAGCAGCTTGTCCGCCAGGGCAACTAACTATGGCTACACCTTC
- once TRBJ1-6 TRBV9 CASSVDVSGGAYSPLHF TGTGCCAGCAGCGTAGACGTATCGGGGGGCGCTTATTCACCCCTCCACTTT
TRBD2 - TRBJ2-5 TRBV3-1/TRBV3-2 CASSPGGVQETQYF TGTGCCAGCAGCCCCGGGGGGGTCCAAGAGACCCAGTACTTC
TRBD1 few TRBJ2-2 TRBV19 CASSTRGTGGTGELFF TGTGCCAGTAGTACCCGGGGGACAGGGGGAACCGGGGAGCTGTTTTTT
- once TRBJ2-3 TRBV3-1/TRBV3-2 CASSSLRTDTQYF TGTGCCAGCAGCTCACTTCGCACAGATACGCAGTATTTT
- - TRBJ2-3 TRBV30 CARRRWGGGADTDTQYF TGTGCCCGGAGAAGGTGGGGTGGGGGGGCTGACACAGATACGCAGTATTTT
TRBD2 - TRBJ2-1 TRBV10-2 CASRLAGTYNEQFF TGCGCCAGCAGACTAGCGGGGACTTACAATGAGCAGTTCTTC